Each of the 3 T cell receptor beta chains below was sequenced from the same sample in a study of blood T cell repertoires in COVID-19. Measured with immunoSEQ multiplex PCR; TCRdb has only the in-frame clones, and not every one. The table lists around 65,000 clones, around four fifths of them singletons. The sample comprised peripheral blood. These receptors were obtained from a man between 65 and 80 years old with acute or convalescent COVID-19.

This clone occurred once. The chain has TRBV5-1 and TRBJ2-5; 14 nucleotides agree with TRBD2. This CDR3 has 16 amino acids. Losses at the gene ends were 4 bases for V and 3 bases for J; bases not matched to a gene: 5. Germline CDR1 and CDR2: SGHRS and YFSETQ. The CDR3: CASSTGLAGGEETQYF. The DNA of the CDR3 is TGCGCCAGCAGCACCGGACTAGCGGGGGGCGAAGAGACCCAGTACTTC. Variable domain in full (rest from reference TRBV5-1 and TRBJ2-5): KAGVTQTPRYLIKTRGQQVTLSCSPISGHRSVSWYQQTPGQGLQFLFEYFSETQRNKGNFPGRFSGRQFSNSRSEMNVSTLELGDSALYLCASSTGLAGGEETQYFGPGTRLLVL.

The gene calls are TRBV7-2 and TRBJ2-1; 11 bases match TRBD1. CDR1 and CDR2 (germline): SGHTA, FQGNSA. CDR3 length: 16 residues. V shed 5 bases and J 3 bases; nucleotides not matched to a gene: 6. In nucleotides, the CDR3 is TGTGCCAGCAGCCCCTGGACAGGGGGCGACTACAATGAGCAGTTCTTC. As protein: CASSPWTGGDYNEQFF.

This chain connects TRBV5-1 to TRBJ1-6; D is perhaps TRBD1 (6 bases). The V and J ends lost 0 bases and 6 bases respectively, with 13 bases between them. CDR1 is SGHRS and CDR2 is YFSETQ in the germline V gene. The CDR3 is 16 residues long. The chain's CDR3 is CASSLGTGFSNSPLHF. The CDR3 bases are TGCGCCAGCAGCTTGGGAACAGGGTTTTCTAATTCACCCCTCCACTTT. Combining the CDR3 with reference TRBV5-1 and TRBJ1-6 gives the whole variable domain KAGVTQTPRYLIKTRGQQVTLSCSPISGHRSVSWYQQTPGQGLQFLFEYFSETQRNKGNFPGRFSGRQFSNSRSEMNVSTLELGDSALYLCASSLGTGFSNSPLHFGNGTRLTVT.